Below are 19 T cell receptor beta chains sequenced from a single sample in a study of blood T cell repertoires in COVID-19. Some clones are missing from TCRdb's copy, which holds only in-frame ones; the method was immunoSEQ multiplex PCR. The table has about 300,000 clones, 85% to 90% seen once. The specimen sequenced was PBMCs or T cells enriched from blood (not recorded which). The receptors stem from a man younger than 45 who had recovered from COVID-19.

The chain uses TRBV10-1 and TRBJ2-5; 7 bases line up with TRBD1. After removal of 6 bases from V and 4 bases from J, the junction contained 8 bases not matched to a gene. The CDR3 is 14 residues long. CDR1 and CDR2 from the germline V gene are WNHNN and SYGVQD (reference sequence). CDR3 loop: CASRPDRDGETQYF. For the CDR3, the DNA is TGCGCCAGCAGGCCAGACAGGGATGGAGAGACCCAGTACTTC.

The V and J genes are TRBV3-1 (or the pseudogene TRBV3-2) and TRBJ2-1; 8 bases fit TRBD2. The CDR3 runs to 14 residues. Germline CDR1 reads LGHDT; CDR2 reads YNNKEL (reference sequence). Losses at the gene ends were 4 bases for V and 7 bases for J; bases not matched to a gene: 6. The CDR3 loop reads CASSRRGAANEQFF. The CDR3 DNA is TGTGCCAGCAGCCGGCGGGGGGCCGCAAATGAGCAGTTCTTC.

The rearrangement joins TRBV24-1 to TRBJ1-5; D gene uncertain. CDR1 is KGHDR and CDR2 is SFDVKD in the germline V gene. V lost 2 bases to trimming and J lost 7 bases, with 17 bases between them. This CDR3 is built from 16 residues. CDR3 residues: CATSDSMTHWSQPQHF. DNA for the CDR3: TGTGCCACCAGTGATTCTATGACACATTGGTCCCAGCCCCAGCATTTT.

CDR3 region: CASREGGSSQFF. CDR3 bases: TGTGCCAGCAGAGAGGGGGGGTCTTCGCAGTTCTTC. The rearrangement uses TRBV19 and TRBJ2-1; a weak D match, TRBD2 (7 bases). Trimming took 9 bases from V and 12 from J, leaving 18 bases between them. CDR1 is LNHDA, CDR2 SQIVND, per germline (reference sequence). The CDR3 sequence is 12 residues long.

CDR3 sequence (DNA): TGTGCCAGCTCAACGGGACAGGGGAGGGACGAGCAGTACTTC. It specifies CASSTGQGRDEQYF. The rearrangement links TRBV18 to TRBJ2-7, with 10 nucleotides matching TRBD1. The length of the CDR3 is 14 residues. J lost 5 bases, V lost 5 bases, and 6 bases had no gene match. The germline V gene has CDR1 KGHSH and CDR2 LQKENI.

As regards this clone: This same CDR3 is encoded by further DNA sequences in the sample. CDR3 bases: TGCGCCAGCAGCTTGGAGCGGGCTAACTATGGCTACACCTTC. Protein: CASSLERANYGYTF. The chain employs TRBV5-1 and TRBJ1-2; D gene unclear. Germline CDR1 and CDR2: SGHRS and YFSETQ. The CDR3 loop spans 14 amino acids. V lost 0 bases and J 0 bases, leaving 6 bases between the germline ends.

This clone has a single count. The chain carries TRBV19 and TRBJ1-6; D uncertain. The CDR3 sequence is 16 residues long. Trimming removed 3 bases at V and 0 bases at J, with 9 bases between. Looked up from germline, CDR1 is LNHDA and CDR2 is SQIVND (reference sequence). The CDR3 DNA is TGTGCCAGTAGTATTTCAGAAAGCTCCTATAATTCACCCCTCCACTTT. Translated: CASSISESSYNSPLHF.

J is TRBJ1-5 and V is TRBV6-6; a weak D match, TRBD1 (5 bases). This CDR3 has 15 residues. V was trimmed by 2 bases and J by 4 bases, leaving 12 bases between them. Germline loops: CDR1 MNHNY, CDR2 SVGAGI (reference sequence). CDR3 sequence reads: CASSYQSGINQPQHF. In DNA, the CDR3 is TGTGCCAGCAGTTACCAGTCAGGGATTAATCAGCCCCAGCATTTT.

The CDR3 bases are TGTGCCATCAGGAAAGGGGGCGAAACTAATGAAAAACTGTTTTTT. Translated: CAIRKGGETNEKLFF. The chain links TRBV10-3 to TRBJ1-4, with 7 nucleotides matching TRBD1. Germline CDR1 is ENHRY and CDR2 is SYGVKD. The CDR3 is 15 amino acids. Unmatched junction bases numbered 5, after V lost 6 bases and J lost 1 base.

The chain carries TRBV4-1 and TRBJ2-2; 12 bases align to TRBD2. Unmatched junction bases numbered 7, after V lost 0 bases and J lost 5 bases. CDR1 MGHRA and CDR2 YSYEKL come from the germline V gene. The CDR3 contains 18 residues. The CDR3 DNA is TGCGCCAGCAGCCAAGATGAGGGGGGACTAGCGGGTACCGGGGAGCTGTTTTTT. Translating it yields CASSQDEGGLAGTGELFF.

The chain is built from TRBV12-5 and TRBJ2-1, with D tentatively TRBD2 (6 bases). Looked up from germline, CDR1 is LGHNT and CDR2 is FRNRAP. The V end was cut by 9 bases, the J end by 8 bases, with 20 bases between. The CDR3 has 14 amino acids. The CDR3: CASRWRDGSDEQFF. The CDR3 DNA follows: TGTGCTAGCCGTTGGAGGGATGGTAGCGATGAGCAGTTCTTC.

This clone showed up just once. This chain connects TRBV7-9 to TRBJ2-1, with 9 bases matching TRBD2. V was pared by 5 bases and J by 7 bases, with 12 bases of the junction left unmatched. Germline-derived CDR1 and CDR2 are SEHNR and FQNEAQ (reference sequence). The CDR3 has 16 residues. The CDR3 DNA reads as TGTGCCAGCAGCCTCGCCGGCGGGAGGGCCGTTAATGAGCAGTTCTTC. Translated, it gives CASSLAGGRAVNEQFF.

This chain links TRBV7-6 with TRBJ2-5, with 7 bases that match TRBD2. There are 16 residues in the CDR3. With 2 bases clipped from V and 4 bases from J, the junction kept 10 bases outside the gene matches. The germline V gene has CDR1 SGHVS and CDR2 FNYEAQ. CDR3 sequence (DNA): TGTGCCAGCAGCTTATGGGCCGGCGGGAGCCGAGAGACCCAGTACTTC. It codes for CASSLWAGGSRETQYF.

The chain uses TRBV3-1 (or the pseudogene TRBV3-2) and TRBJ2-1; 12 positions agree with TRBD2. Looked up from germline, CDR1 is LGHDT and CDR2 is YNNKEL (reference sequence). The CDR3 runs 15 residues. Losses at the gene ends were 4 bases for V and 12 bases for J; bases not matched to a gene: 10. In DNA form, the CDR3 reads TGTGCCAGCAGCCTGCTAGCGGGGGGGGTATACGGGCAGTTCTTC. This sequence encodes CASSLLAGGVYGQFF.

The genes are TRBV15 and TRBJ2-3, with D perhaps TRBD1 (6 bases). CDR3 length: 17 amino acids. V lost 1 base to trimming and J lost 2 bases, with 16 bases between them. Germline loops: CDR1 LNHNV, CDR2 YYDKDF (reference sequence). The CDR3 coding sequence is TGTGCCACCAGCAGAGCAGCGGACAGAGGAGTCACAGATACGCAGTATTTT. Amino acid sequence: CATSRAADRGVTDTQYF.

The V gene is TRBV28, the J gene TRBJ1-6; 8 nucleotides agree with TRBD1. V was pared by 9 bases and J by 2 bases, with 9 bases of the junction left unmatched. The V gene's germline CDR1 is MDHEN and CDR2 SYDVKM. This CDR3 comprises 16 residues. The CDR3, as DNA: TGTGCCAGTTCGGCAGGGGGCATAGCCTATAATTCACCCCTCCACTTT. Encoded protein: CASSAGGIAYNSPLHF.

V is TRBV24-1 and J is TRBJ2-5; tentative D call: TRBD1 (5 bases). CDR3 size: 14 residues. With 5 bases removed from V and 5 bases from J, the gap between germline ends came to 14 bases. The V gene's germline CDR1 is KGHDR and CDR2 SFDVKD. CDR3 sequence: CATSGRQGRETQYF. In nucleotides, the CDR3 is TGTGCCACCAGTGGAAGGCAGGGTCGGGAGACCCAGTACTTC.

This clone came up once. The chain links TRBV30 to TRBJ1-4, with unresolved D. Germline CDR1 GTSNPN, CDR2 SVGIG (reference sequence). Trimming removed 1 base from V and 7 bases from J, with 13 bases in between. The CDR3 extends over 14 amino acids. In DNA, the CDR3 is TGTGCCTGGAGTGACAGCCGCTCAGGTGAAAAACTGTTTTTT. Amino acid sequence: CAWSDSRSGEKLFF.

The J gene is TRBJ2-3, the V gene TRBV6-5; 13 bases are a match to TRBD2. The CDR3 runs to 15 residues. Germline CDR1 reads MNHEY; CDR2 reads SVGAGI. Unmatched junction bases numbered 4, after V lost 7 bases and J lost 3 bases. This chain's CDR3 is CASTELAGGTDTQYF. DNA of the CDR3: TGTGCCAGCACGGAACTAGCGGGGGGGACAGATACGCAGTATTTT.